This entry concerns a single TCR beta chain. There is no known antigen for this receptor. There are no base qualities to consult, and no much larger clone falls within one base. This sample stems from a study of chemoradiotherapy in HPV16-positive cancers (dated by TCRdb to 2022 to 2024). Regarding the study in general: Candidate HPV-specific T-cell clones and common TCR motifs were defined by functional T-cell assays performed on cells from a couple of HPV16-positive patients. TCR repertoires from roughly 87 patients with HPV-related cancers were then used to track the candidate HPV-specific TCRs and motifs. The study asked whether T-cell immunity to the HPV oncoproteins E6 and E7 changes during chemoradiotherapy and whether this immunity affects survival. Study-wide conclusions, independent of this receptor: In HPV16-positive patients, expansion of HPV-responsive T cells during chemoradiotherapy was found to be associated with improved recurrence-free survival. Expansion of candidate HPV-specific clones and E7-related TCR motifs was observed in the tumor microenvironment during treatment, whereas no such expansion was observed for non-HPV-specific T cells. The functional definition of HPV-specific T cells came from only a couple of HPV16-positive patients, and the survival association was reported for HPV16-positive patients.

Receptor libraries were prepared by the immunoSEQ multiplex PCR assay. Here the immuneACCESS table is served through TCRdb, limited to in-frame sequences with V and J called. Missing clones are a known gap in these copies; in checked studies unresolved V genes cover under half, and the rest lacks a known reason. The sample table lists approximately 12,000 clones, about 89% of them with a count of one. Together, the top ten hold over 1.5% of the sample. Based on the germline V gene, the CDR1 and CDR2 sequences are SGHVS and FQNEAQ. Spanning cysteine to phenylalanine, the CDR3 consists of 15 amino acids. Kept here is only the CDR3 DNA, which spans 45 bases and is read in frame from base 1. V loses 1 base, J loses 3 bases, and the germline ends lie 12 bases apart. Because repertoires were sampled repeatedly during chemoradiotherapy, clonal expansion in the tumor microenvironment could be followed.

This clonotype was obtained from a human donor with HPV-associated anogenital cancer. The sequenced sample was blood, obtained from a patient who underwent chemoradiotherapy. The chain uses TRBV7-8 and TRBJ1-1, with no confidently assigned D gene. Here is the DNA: TGTGCCAGCAGCTTAGTGCTTGCCCAGTACACTGAAGCTTTCTTT. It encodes CASSLVLAQYTEAFF.